The 18 T cell receptor beta chains below were found in one sample sequenced in a study of T cell responses to AZD1222 COVID-19 vaccine. This table comes from immunoSEQ multiplex PCR, and its TCRdb copy is limited to in-frame clones, with some not included. The data contain 140,000 to 150,000 clones, roughly 90% of them seen just once; the ten biggest clones take up less than 2.5%. The source was peripheral blood, collected 28 days after the second AZD1222 dose. These receptors originate from an adult who received the AZD1222 COVID-19 vaccine.

The CDR3 region has the DNA TGTGCCAGCAGTTCCGGACAGGGAGTAGGGCAGTTCTTC. This codes for CASSSGQGVGQFF. The chain links TRBV6-5 to TRBJ2-1, with 8 bases aligning to TRBD1. The length of the CDR3 is 13 residues. Germline V gives CDR1 MNHEY, CDR2 SVGAGI. The junction had 8 bases not matched to a gene; V was cut back by 4 bases and J by 12 bases.

The J gene is TRBJ1-1, the V gene TRBV6-1; no definite D call. From germline, CDR1 is MNHNS and CDR2 SASEGT. Trimming took 2 bases from V and 1 from J, leaving 11 bases between them. This CDR3 region has 15 residues. CDR3: CASSEPMGGNTEAFF. The CDR3 DNA sequence: TGTGCCAGCAGTGAACCCATGGGAGGGAACACTGAAGCTTTCTTT.

The V call is TRBV12-3 or TRBV12-4, the J call TRBJ1-1; D possibly corresponds to TRBD1 (5 bases). The CDR3 contains 13 residues. The germline V and J ends were trimmed by 5 bases and 6 bases, with 13 bases remaining between them. The CDR3 is CASSPGTWAEAFF. CDR3 sequence (DNA): TGTGCCAGCAGTCCCGGGACTTGGGCTGAAGCTTTCTTT.

The V and J genes are TRBV7-8 and TRBJ1-1, with a tentative D call TRBD1 (6 bases). This CDR3 spans 16 amino acids. Trimming pared 2 bases from V and 7 bases from J, leaving 20 bases between. Germline CDR1 and CDR2: SGHVS and FQNEAQ. CDR3 protein: CASSLTGTLSRDEAFF. CDR3 nucleotide sequence: TGTGCCAGCAGCTTAACAGGGACCCTTTCCAGGGATGAAGCTTTCTTT.

The V call is TRBV6-2 or TRBV6-3, the J call TRBJ1-5; D is perhaps TRBD1 (5 bases). The CDR3 has 15 amino acids. V lost 1 base and J lost 6, with 13 bases in between. The germline gives CDR1 MNHEY, CDR2 SVGEGT. The CDR3 nucleotides are TGTGCCAGCAGTTACTTGGGGGGTAATCTTCAGCCCCAGCATTTT. Translating gives CASSYLGGNLQPQHF.

This rearrangement joins TRBV2 to TRBJ1-2, with TRBD1 matching 8 bases. This CDR3 has 15 amino acids. Trimming cost V 4 bases and J 5 bases; bases outside gene matches: 9. The germline CDR1 and CDR2 sequences are SNHLY and FYNNEI. The CDR3 loop reads CASSGGQGPPYGYTF. Here the CDR3 DNA reads TGTGCCAGCAGTGGAGGACAGGGACCCCCGTATGGCTACACCTTC.

The J gene is TRBJ2-5, the V gene TRBV25-1; maybe TRBD2 (6 bases). CDR3 size: 15 residues. The germline V gene encodes CDR1 MGHDK and CDR2 SYGVNS. Trimming stripped 0 bases from V and 2 bases from J, with 10 bases between. CDR3 in amino acids: CASSEYGGRQETQYF. The CDR3 bases are TGTGCCAGCAGTGAATACGGGGGACGGCAAGAGACCCAGTACTTC.

The chain is built from TRBV12-3 or TRBV12-4 and TRBJ1-5; possibly TRBD1 for D (5 bases). V shed 6 bases and J shed 6 bases, with 12 bases lying between them. CDR3 length equals 13 residues. This CDR3 reads CASRSGAIQPQHF. CDR3 sequence (DNA): TGTGCCAGCAGGTCCGGGGCGATTCAGCCCCAGCATTTT.

The rearrangement joins TRBV7-8 to TRBJ1-1; D call uncertain. The CDR3 covers 11 residues. CDR1 and CDR2 (germline): SGHVS, FQNEAQ. V was clipped by 5 bases and J by 8 bases, with 9 bases between them. The CDR3 sequence: CASSPPGEAFF. Here the CDR3 DNA reads TGTGCCAGCAGCCCCCCCGGGGAAGCTTTCTTT.

This rearrangement joins TRBV12-5 to TRBJ2-5, with 7 positions matching TRBD1. With 0 bases clipped from V and 5 bases from J, the junction kept 18 bases outside the gene matches. Per the germline V gene, CDR1 is LGHNT and CDR2 is FRNRAP. The CDR3 contains 19 residues. The CDR3, as DNA: TGTGCTAGTGGTTTGGTACTTGATGGAACAGGGGCCGGGGAGGAGACCCAGTACTTC. This codes for CASGLVLDGTGAGEETQYF.

The V gene is TRBV6-2 or TRBV6-3, the J gene TRBJ2-5; 7 positions match TRBD1. V dropped 4 bases and J dropped 2; count of bases not matched to a gene: 4. There are 14 residues in the CDR3. Germline CDR1 MNHEY, CDR2 SVGEGT. The CDR3 spells CASSLPDRQETQYF. The CDR3 coding sequence is TGTGCCAGCAGTTTGCCGGACAGGCAAGAGACCCAGTACTTC.

The chain carries TRBV4-1 and TRBJ1-1, with a possible D match to TRBD1 (5 bases). The CDR3 is 16 residues long. Trimming removed 0 bases at V and 1 base at J, with 12 bases between. The germline CDR1 and CDR2 sequences are MGHRA and YSYEKL. The CDR3 sequence: CASSQDLGVTNTEAFF. DNA for the CDR3: TGCGCCAGCAGCCAAGATTTGGGGGTTACGAACACTGAAGCTTTCTTT.

The genes are TRBV11-3 and TRBJ2-5; 7 positions agree with TRBD1. The junction had 2 bases not matched to a gene; V was cut back by 5 bases and J by 2 bases. CDR3 length: 13 residues. The germline CDR1 and CDR2 sequences are SGHNT and YENEEA. CDR3 sequence reads: CASSRRGQETQYF. The CDR3 coding sequence is TGTGCCAGCAGCCGCAGGGGGCAAGAGACCCAGTACTTC. Using reference TRBV11-3 and TRBJ2-5 for the parts outside the CDR3, the full variable domain is EAGVVQSPRYKIIEKKQPVAFWCNPISGHNTLYWYLQNLGQGPELLIRYENEEAVDDSQLPKDRFSAERLKGVDSTLKIQPAELGDSAVYLCASSRRGQETQYFGPGTRLLVL.

This clone has only a few counts. V is TRBV15 and J is TRBJ2-1; D is unresolved. The CDR3 is 12 residues long. The germline gives CDR1 LNHNV, CDR2 YYDKDF (reference sequence). Deletions cut 2 bases from V and 7 bases from J, with 6 bases between. CDR3 sequence reads: CATSRHSNEQFF. The CDR3 DNA is TGTGCCACCAGCAGACACAGTAATGAGCAGTTCTTC.

The chain uses TRBV6-2 or TRBV6-3 and TRBJ1-5; D perhaps matches TRBD1 (6 bases). Germline V gene sequence: CDR1 MNHEY, CDR2 SVGEGT. This CDR3 is 16 amino acids long. Trimming pared 4 bases from V and 5 bases from J, leaving 18 bases between. Here the CDR3 reads CASSSTVGAGDQPQHF. The CDR3 nucleotides are TGTGCCAGCAGTTCCACCGTGGGGGCCGGGGATCAGCCCCAGCATTTT.

The chain couples TRBV5-1 to TRBJ2-5, with D uncertain. Germline CDR1 is SGHRS and CDR2 is YFSETQ. Between the trimmed V and J ends, which lost 0 bases and 4 bases, there was a span of 10 bases. This CDR3 is 14 amino acids long. The CDR3 nucleotides read TGCGCCAGCAGCTTGGTTCTAGACGGAGAGACCCAGTACTTC. Translated: CASSLVLDGETQYF.

The V and J genes are TRBV3-1 (or the pseudogene TRBV3-2) and TRBJ1-1; weak D call: TRBD1 (6 bases). Deletions cut 5 bases from V and 5 bases from J, with 12 bases between. The CDR3 totals 13 residues. Per germline, CDR1 LGHDT and CDR2 YNNKEL (reference sequence). Here the CDR3 reads CASSNYRETEAFF. The CDR3 bases are TGTGCCAGCAGCAACTACAGGGAGACTGAAGCTTTCTTT.

The chain combines TRBV5-5 with TRBJ2-1, with D unresolved. CDR1 SGHKS and CDR2 YYEKEE come from the germline V gene (reference sequence). CDR3 length: 13 residues. V lost 5 bases, J lost 4 bases, and 10 bases lay in between. The CDR3 nucleotides read TGTGCCAGCAGAACCGGACCATACAATGAGCAGTTCTTC. It encodes CASRTGPYNEQFF. The full variable domain, completed using reference TRBV5-5 and TRBJ2-1, is DAGVTQSPTHLIKTRGQQVTLRCSPISGHKSVSWYQQVLGQGPQFIFQYYEKEERGRGNFPDRFSARQFPNYSSELNVNALLLGDSALYLCASRTGPYNEQFFGPGTRLTVL.